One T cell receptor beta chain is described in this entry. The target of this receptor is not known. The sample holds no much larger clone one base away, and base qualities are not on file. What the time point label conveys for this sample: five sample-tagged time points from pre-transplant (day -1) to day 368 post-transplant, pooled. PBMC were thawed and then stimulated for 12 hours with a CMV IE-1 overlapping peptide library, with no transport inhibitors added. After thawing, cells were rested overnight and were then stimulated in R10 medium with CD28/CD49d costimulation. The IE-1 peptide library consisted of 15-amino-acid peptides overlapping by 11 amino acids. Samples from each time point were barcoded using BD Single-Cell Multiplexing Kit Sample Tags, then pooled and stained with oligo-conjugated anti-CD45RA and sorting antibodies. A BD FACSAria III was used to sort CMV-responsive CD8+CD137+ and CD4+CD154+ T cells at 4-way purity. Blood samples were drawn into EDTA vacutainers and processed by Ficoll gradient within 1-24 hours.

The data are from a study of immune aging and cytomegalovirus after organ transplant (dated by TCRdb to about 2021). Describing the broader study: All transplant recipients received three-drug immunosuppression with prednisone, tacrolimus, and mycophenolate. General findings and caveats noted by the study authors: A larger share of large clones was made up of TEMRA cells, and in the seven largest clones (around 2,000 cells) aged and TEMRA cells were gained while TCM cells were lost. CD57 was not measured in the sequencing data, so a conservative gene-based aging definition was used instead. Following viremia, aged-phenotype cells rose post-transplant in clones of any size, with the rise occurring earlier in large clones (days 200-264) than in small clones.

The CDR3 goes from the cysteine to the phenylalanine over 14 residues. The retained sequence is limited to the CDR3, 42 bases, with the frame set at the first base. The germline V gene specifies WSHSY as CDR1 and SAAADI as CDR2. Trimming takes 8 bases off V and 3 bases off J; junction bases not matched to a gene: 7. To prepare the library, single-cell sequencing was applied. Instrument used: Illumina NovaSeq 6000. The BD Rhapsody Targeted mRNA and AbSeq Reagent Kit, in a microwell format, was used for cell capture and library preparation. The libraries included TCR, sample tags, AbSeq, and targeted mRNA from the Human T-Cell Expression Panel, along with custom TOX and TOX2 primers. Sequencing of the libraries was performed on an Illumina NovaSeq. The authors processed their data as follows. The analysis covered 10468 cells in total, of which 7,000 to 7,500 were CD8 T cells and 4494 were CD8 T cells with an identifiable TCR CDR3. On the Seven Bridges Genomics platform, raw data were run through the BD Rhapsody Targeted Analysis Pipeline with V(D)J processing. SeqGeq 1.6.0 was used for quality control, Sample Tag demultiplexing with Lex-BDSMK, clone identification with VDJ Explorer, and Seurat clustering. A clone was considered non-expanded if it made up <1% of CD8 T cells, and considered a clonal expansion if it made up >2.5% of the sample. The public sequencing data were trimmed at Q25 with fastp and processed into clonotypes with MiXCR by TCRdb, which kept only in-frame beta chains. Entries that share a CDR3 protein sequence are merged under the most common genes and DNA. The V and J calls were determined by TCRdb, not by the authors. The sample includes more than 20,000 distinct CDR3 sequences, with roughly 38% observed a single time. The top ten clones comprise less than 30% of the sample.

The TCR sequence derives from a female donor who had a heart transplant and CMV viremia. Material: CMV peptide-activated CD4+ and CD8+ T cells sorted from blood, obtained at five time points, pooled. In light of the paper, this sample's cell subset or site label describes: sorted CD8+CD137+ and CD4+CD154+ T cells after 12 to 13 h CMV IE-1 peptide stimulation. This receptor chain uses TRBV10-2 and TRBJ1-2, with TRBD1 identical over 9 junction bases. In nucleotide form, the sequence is TGCGCCAGCGCCCGGGACAGGGACGACTATGGCTACACCTTC. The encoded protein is CASARDRDDYGYTF.